The entry below gives a single TCR beta chain sequence along with its context. It lacks a known antigen. No base-level quality is on record; no much larger clone is a single base apart. The sample originates from a study of shared clonotypes between healthy human individuals (dated by TCRdb to 2020 to 2022). In the study overall: Two women and a few men aged 18 to 49 years were included in the cohort. For each donor, CD4 naive and CD4 memory were each run on three plates, CD8 naive on two plates, and CD8 memory on one plate. Blood TCR repertoires of about five healthy adults were deeply sequenced to estimate repertoire size and the extent of clonotype sharing between individuals. Libraries were prepared and TCR repertoires were sequenced by different laboratories using diverse techniques, in order to increase sequencing depth and limit assay-specific biases. Per donor, leukapheresis produced somewhere between about 0.8 and 9.5 billion PBMCs. Findings and caveats that apply to the study as a whole: Pairwise subsampling indicated that sequencing depth was expected to affect the degree of clonotype sharing among donors. Clonotypes shared by all four sorted-subset donors showed higher generation probabilities than non-shared clonotypes. Incomplete sequencing was indicated by rarefaction of sorted-subset datasets, despite the large sequencing depth. Because the study included a small number of donors, the genetic and exposure-history diversity represented was limited. Estimated clonotype richness was generally larger for naive than for memory subsets. Sampling was limited to blood, and TCR repertoires in tissue likely differ from TCR repertoires in blood. About 5% of naive CD4, 3.5% of naive CD8, approximately 2.2% of memory CD4, and 0.35% to 0.5% of memory CD8 clonotypes were shared across several donors.

Using the deep immunoSEQ assay, TCR CDR3 regions were amplified from genomic DNA by multiplex PCR. For each cell subset, the extracted genomic DNA was distributed evenly across all wells of several immunoSEQ 96-well plates, and each plate served as one replicate. For sorted subsets, roughly 0.2 ug genomic DNA, equal to tens of thousands of T cell genomes, was loaded into each replicate PCR. Purified libraries were quantified with a Qubit 3.0 fluorometer, sized on a Bioanalyzer 2100, and re-quantified with the KAPA Library Quantification kit. Every immunoSEQ 96-well plate was sequenced on a separate single-read 150-cycle Illumina NextSeq 550 flow cell. Processing in the source paper ran as follows. Because only junctional sequences without quality scores were contained in the immunoSEQ output, filtering matching that applied to full-length reads could not be performed. To assign V/J genes and CDR3, sequences were annotated using PyIR, a Python wrapper for IgBLAST v1.9, with IMGT germline references. Reads were removed for weak V/J assignments (E-value above 1e-6), missing CDR3, stop codons, out-of-frame junctions, or ambiguous translated residues. A V3J clonotype was defined by an identical inferred V gene, J gene, and CDR3 amino acid sequence. To compute the percentage overlap between repertoires, the number of shared unique clonotypes was divided by the size of the smaller repertoire. Three approaches were used to assess repertoire richness: RTK rarefaction, the Chao1 estimator, and Recon v2.1 estimates of unobserved clonotypes. Generation probabilities were computed with OLGA for all TCRbeta clonotypes obtained by the gDNA method from several donors. Here the immuneACCESS table is served through TCRdb, limited to in-frame sequences with V and J called. Missing clones are a known gap in these copies; in checked studies unresolved V genes cover under half, and the rest lacks a known reason. V, J and clone size are taken as reported in that table, and D and trimming were inferred from the DNA itself. The sample table holds about 2.4 million clones, of which under 95% were seen once. The top ten constitute approximately 0.37% of the sample.

The donors were healthy, HIV-negative adults with no recently reported acute infections or vaccinations. Every donor was a Caucasian adult living in Nashville, Tennessee, USA. CD4+ T cells were enriched by magnetic negative selection; naive cells were then positively selected on CD45RA, and the negative fraction formed the memory subset. Blood was collected by leukapheresis, and PBMCs were isolated by Ficoll-Histopaque density gradient centrifugation and then cryopreserved in liquid nitrogen vapor phase. Purity and quantity of every magnetically sorted T cell population were checked by analytical flow cytometry. Genomic DNA was isolated from every sorted fraction and measured by UV absorbance on a Nanodrop 2000c. Between the V and J ends, shortened by 3 bases and 7 bases respectively, the junction contains 22 bases. From the cysteine up to the phenylalanine, the CDR3 has a length of 16 residues. The sequence is cut down to CDR3 DNA, 48 bases in frame from base 1. The germline V gene encodes CDR1 SGDLS and CDR2 YYNGEE.

The sample was naive CD4+ T cells from PBMCs. Sample cell subset or site, as interpreted from the label and publication: CD45RA+ positively selected. The receptor was isolated from a man younger than 35 in good health. Some clones in this sample may be carry-over from other donors' samples. The chain was built from TRBV9 and TRBJ2-5, with no confident D gene call. The CDR3 loop reads CASSADLGRTAGTQYF. The nucleotide sequence is given as TGTGCCAGCAGCGCAGACCTAGGACGGACCGCAGGGACCCAGTACTTC.